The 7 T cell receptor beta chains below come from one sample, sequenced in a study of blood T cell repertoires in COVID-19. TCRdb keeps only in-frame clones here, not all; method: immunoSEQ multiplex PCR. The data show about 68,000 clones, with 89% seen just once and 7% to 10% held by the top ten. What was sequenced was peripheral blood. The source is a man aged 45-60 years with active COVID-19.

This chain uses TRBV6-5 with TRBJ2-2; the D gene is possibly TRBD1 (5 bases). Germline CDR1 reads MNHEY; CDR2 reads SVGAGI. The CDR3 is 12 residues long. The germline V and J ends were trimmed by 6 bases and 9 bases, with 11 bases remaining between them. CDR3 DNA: TGTGCCAGCAGGGGGCCGAGGCGGGAGCTGTTTTTT. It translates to CASRGPRRELFF.

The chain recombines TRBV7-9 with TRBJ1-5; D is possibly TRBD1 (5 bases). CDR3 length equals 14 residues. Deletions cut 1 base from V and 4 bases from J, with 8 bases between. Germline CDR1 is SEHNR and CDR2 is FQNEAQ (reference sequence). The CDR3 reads CASSLGTLNQPQHF. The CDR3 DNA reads TGTGCCAGCAGCTTAGGGACACTGAATCAGCCCCAGCATTTT.

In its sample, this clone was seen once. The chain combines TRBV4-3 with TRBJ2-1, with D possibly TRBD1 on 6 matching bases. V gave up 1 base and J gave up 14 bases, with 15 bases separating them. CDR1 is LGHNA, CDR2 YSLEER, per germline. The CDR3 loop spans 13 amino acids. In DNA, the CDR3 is TGCGCCAGCAGCCAAGTTACGAGGGGGTGGAAGTTCTTC. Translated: CASSQVTRGWKFF.

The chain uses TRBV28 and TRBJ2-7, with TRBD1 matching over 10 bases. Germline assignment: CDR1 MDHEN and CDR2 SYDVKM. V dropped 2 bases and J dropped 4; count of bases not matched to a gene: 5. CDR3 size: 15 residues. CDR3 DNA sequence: TGTGCCAGCAGTTTAGTTGGGACAGGGGTGTACGAGCAGTACTTC. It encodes CASSLVGTGVYEQYF.

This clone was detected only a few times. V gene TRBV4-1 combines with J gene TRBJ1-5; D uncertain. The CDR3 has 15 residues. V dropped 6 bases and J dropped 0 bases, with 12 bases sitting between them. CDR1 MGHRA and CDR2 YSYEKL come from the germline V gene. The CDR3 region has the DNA TGCGCCAGCAGTGAGGAGAACCTTAGCAATCAGCCCCAGCATTTT. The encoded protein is CASSEENLSNQPQHF.

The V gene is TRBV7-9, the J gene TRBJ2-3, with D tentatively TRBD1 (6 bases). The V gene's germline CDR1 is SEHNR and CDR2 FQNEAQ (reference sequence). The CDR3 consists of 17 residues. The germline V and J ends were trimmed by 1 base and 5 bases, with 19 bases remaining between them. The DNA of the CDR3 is TGTGCCAGCAGCTTAGAAGGTCTCAGGGGTATATTAGATACGCAGTATTTT. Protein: CASSLEGLRGILDTQYF. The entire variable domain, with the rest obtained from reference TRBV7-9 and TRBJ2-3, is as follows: DTGVSQNPRHKITKRGQNVTFRCDPISEHNRLYWYRQTLGQGPEFLTYFQNEAQLEKSRLLSDRFSAERPKGSFSTLEIQRTEQGDSAMYLCASSLEGLRGILDTQYFGPGTRLTVL.

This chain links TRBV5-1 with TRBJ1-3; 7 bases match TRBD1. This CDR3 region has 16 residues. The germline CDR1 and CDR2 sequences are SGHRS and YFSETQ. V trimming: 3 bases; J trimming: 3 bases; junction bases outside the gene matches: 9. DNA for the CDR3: TGCGCCAGCAGCTCCCGACAGGGAGTCGTTGGAAACACCATATATTTT. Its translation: CASSSRQGVVGNTIYF.